These T cell receptor beta chains were read from a single sample in a study of CD8+CD57+ T cells in acquired aplastic anemia. TCRdb re-called the reads with MiXCR, one entry per CDR3 protein. The sample contains about 160,000 distinct CDR3 sequences, around half of which appear only once. Sequencing was carried out using sorted CD4+, CD8+, or CD8+CD57+ T cells (not recorded which) from PBMCs. The receptors derive from a human donor with aplastic anemia. Both conserved end residues are part of each CDR3. D genes are given only for firm matches. Clone size is shown for a subset of rows, as once, few, many or a class of expanded clone.

j_call	v_call	d_call	clone_size	cdr3_aa	cdr3_nt
TRBJ1-5	TRBV2	TRBD1	.	CASTLGQINQPQHF	TGTGCCAGCACCCTGGGACAGATCAATCAGCCCCAGCATTTT
TRBJ1-4	TRBV7-9	.	many	CASSVSQGVDEKLFF	TGTGCCAGCAGCGTCTCACAGGGCGTCGATGAAAAACTGTTTTTT
TRBJ1-6	TRBV15	TRBD1	few	CATSSRQGARSPLHF	TGTGCCACCAGCAGCCGACAGGGAGCCCGCTCACCCCTCCACTTT
TRBJ2-1	TRBV24-1	TRBD1	.	CAIGTAMGEQFF	TGTGCCATCGGGACAGCTATGGGTGAGCAGTTCTTC
TRBJ2-5	TRBV9	TRBD1	many	CASSGGTAGAQYF	TGTGCCAGCAGCGGAGGGACAGCCGGGGCCCAGTACTTC
TRBJ2-7	TRBV6-4	TRBD2	many	CASSESGGSREQYF	TGTGCCAGCAGTGAATCGGGAGGGTCTCGAGAGCAGTACTTC
TRBJ2-1	TRBV9	TRBD2	many	CASSVSLAGGDEQFF	TGTGCCAGCAGCGTCTCTCTAGCGGGAGGGGATGAGCAGTTCTTC
TRBJ2-5	TRBV3-1	TRBD2	few	CASSQEGRVRDFGETQYF	TGTGCCAGCAGCCAAGAAGGGAGGGTACGGGACTTTGGAGAGACCCAGTACTTC
TRBJ1-3	TRBV20-1	.	many	CSARQGLSGNTIYF	TGCAGTGCTAGACAGGGATTAAGCGGAAACACCATATATTTT
TRBJ1-1	TRBV28	.	few	CASSLLGSPGGTEAFF	TGTGCCAGCAGTCTCCTCGGTAGCCCGGGAGGCACTGAAGCTTTCTTT
TRBJ2-2	TRBV10-3	.	few	CAIRPKSTGELFF	TGTGCCATCAGACCTAAGAGTACCGGGGAGCTGTTTTTT
TRBJ1-5	TRBV10-1	.	.	CASSESWYRALNQPQHF	TGCGCCAGCAGTGAGTCTTGGTACAGGGCGTTGAATCAGCCCCAGCATTTT
TRBJ2-5	TRBV29-1	TRBD2	.	CSVEEGTSGGGETQYF	TGCAGCGTTGAAGAGGGGACTAGCGGGGGTGGAGAGACCCAGTACTTC
TRBJ1-1	TRBV6-5	.	.	CASRSTYPNTEAFF	TGTGCCAGCAGATCTACGTACCCGAACACTGAAGCTTTCTTT
TRBJ1-6	TRBV4-3	TRBD1	.	CASSQEDRGPPLHF	TGCGCCAGCAGCCAAGAGGACAGGGGTCCACCCCTCCACTTT
TRBJ1-6	TRBV15	.	.	CATSRDHFALHF	TGTGCCACCAGCAGAGATCATTTTGCCCTCCACTTT
TRBJ2-7	TRBV2	.	once	CASSKDLHEQYF	TGTGCCAGCAGTAAAGACCTCCACGAGCAGTACTTC
TRBJ1-6	TRBV10-3	.	.	CAGGVGSPLHF	TGTGCCGGTGGGGTGGGTTCACCCCTCCACTTT
TRBJ2-3	TRBV10-2	TRBD1	.	CASSESRAGGADTQDF	TGCGCCAGCAGTGAGTCGAGGGCAGGGGGCGCAGATACGCAGGATTTT
TRBJ1-1	TRBV5-6	.	.	CASSPSARNTEAFF	TGTGCCAGCAGCCCATCCGCAAGGAACACTGAAGCTTTCTTT
TRBJ2-6	TRBV14	.	many	CASSQVRISGANVLTF	TGTGCCAGCAGCCAAGTAAGGATCTCTGGGGCCAACGTCCTGACTTTC
TRBJ1-2	TRBV10-2	TRBD1	.	CASSETGGRGYTF	TGCGCCAGCAGTGAGACAGGGGGACGAGGCTACACCTTC
TRBJ2-7	TRBV7-8	.	few	CASSLEPGISYEQYF	TGTGCCAGCAGCTTAGAACCAGGGATCTCCTACGAGCAGTACTTC
TRBJ2-3	TRBV20-1	TRBD1	many	CSARDRTGAGDTQYF	TGCAGTGCTAGAGATCGGACAGGGGCAGGAGATACGCAGTATTTT
TRBJ2-5	TRBV20-1	.	few	CSARVPNEETQYF	TGCAGTGCTAGAGTACCAAACGAGGAGACCCAGTACTTC
TRBJ1-1	TRBV20-1	TRBD1	.	CSASRDRGQTEAFF	TGCAGTGCTAGCAGGGACAGGGGGCAAACTGAAGCTTTCTTT
TRBJ2-2	TRBV29-1	.	many	CSVDRLNTGELFF	TGCAGCGTTGATAGGCTAAACACCGGGGAGCTGTTTTTT
TRBJ1-4	TRBV11-2	.	.	CASSLAGIPGVNEKLFF	TGTGCCAGCAGCCTCGCCGGAATCCCAGGGGTTAATGAAAAACTGTTTTTT
TRBJ2-7	TRBV28	.	many	CASSSPGRGQYF	TGTGCCAGCAGTTCGCCCGGTCGAGGGCAGTACTTC
TRBJ2-7	TRBV19	.	.	CASKQGSSYEQYF	TGTGCCAGTAAGCAGGGGAGCTCCTACGAGCAGTACTTC
TRBJ2-3	TRBV9	TRBD2	many	CASSVRTPGLAGGPDTQYF	TGTGCCAGCAGCGTCCGAACTCCGGGACTAGCGGGAGGCCCAGATACGCAGTATTTT
TRBJ1-1	TRBV13	.	.	CASSYDTEAFF	TGTGCCAGCAGTTACGACACTGAAGCTTTCTTT
TRBJ2-1	TRBV29-1	.	.	CSVPDKSNNEQSF	TGCAGCGTTCCGGATAAATCTAACAATGAGCAGTCCTTC
TRBJ1-6	TRBV7-7	.	few	CASSMTLTAPLHF	TGTGCCAGCAGCATGACCCTAACGGCACCCCTCCACTTT
TRBJ1-2	TRBV4-3	.	.	CASSQTGPSGYGYTF	TGCGCCAGCAGCCAAACAGGACCATCCGGCTATGGCTACACCTTC
TRBJ2-1	TRBV20-1	TRBD2	many	CSAIHRLAGAGNEQFF	TGCAGTGCTATCCACCGACTAGCGGGAGCGGGAAATGAGCAGTTCTTC
TRBJ2-7	TRBV7-9	TRBD1	.	CASNPQGDYEQYF	TGTGCCAGCAACCCCCAGGGGGACTACGAGCAGTACTTC
TRBJ2-3	TRBV24-1	.	.	CATSDPNPSPHTQYF	TGTGCCACCAGTGATCCCAACCCTAGCCCCCATACGCAGTATTTT
TRBJ2-7	TRBV19	TRBD1	many	CASSTDRGYEQYF	TGTGCCAGTAGTACGGACAGGGGCTACGAGCAGTACTTC
TRBJ2-7	TRBV9	.	many	CASSGGISAPWGEQYF	TGTGCCAGCAGCGGAGGGATTAGCGCCCCTTGGGGCGAGCAGTACTTC
TRBJ2-2	TRBV10-3	.	many	CAIMWSDTGELFF	TGTGCCATCATGTGGTCAGACACCGGGGAGCTGTTTTTT
TRBJ1-1	TRBV20-1	.	.	CSVPEAFF	TGCAGTGTCCCTGAAGCTTTCTTT
TRBJ2-7	TRBV20-1	.	few	CSARGRDYEQYF	TGCAGTGCTAGAGGCAGGGACTACGAGCAGTACTTC
TRBJ2-7	TRBV19	.	few	CASSIQDTARYEQYF	TGTGCCAGTAGTATCCAGGACACCGCAAGATACGAGCAGTACTTC
TRBJ1-2	TRBV20-1	.	.	CSARDFLNYGYTF	TGCAGTGCTAGAGATTTCTTAAACTATGGCTACACCTTC